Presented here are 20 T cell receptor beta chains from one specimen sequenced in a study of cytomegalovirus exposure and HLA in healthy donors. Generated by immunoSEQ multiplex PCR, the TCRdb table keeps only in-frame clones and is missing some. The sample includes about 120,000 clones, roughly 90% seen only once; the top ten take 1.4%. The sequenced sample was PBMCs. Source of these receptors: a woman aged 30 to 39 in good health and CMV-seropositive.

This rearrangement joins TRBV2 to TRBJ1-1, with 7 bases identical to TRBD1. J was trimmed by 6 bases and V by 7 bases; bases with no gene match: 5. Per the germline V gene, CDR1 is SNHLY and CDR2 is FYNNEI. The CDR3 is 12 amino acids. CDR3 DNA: TGTGCCAGCACCAGGGACAGCCCTGAAGCTTTCTTT. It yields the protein CASTRDSPEAFF.

CDR3 in DNA: TGTGCCAGCAGCCAAGGTACTAGCGGGGGAAATGAGCAGTTCTTC. Its translation: CASSQGTSGGNEQFF. This chain connects TRBV4-2 to TRBJ2-1, with 11 bases fitting TRBD2. Germline loops: CDR1 LGHNA, CDR2 YNFKEQ. Losses at the gene ends were 1 base for V and 7 bases for J; bases not matched to a gene: 3. This CDR3 has 15 residues.

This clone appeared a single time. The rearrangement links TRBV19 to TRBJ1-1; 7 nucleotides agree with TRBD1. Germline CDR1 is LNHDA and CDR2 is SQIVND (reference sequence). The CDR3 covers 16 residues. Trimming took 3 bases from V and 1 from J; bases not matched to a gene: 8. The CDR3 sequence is CASSIQSTGQNTEAFF. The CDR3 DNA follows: TGTGCCAGTAGTATCCAATCGACAGGGCAGAACACTGAAGCTTTCTTT.

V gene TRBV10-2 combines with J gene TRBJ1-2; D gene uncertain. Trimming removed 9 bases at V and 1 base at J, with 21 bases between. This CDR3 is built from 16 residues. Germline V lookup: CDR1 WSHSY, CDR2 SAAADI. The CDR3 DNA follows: TGCGCCAGTCCCCGAGGGCAACGCGCCTTTAACTATGGCTACACCTTC. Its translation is CASPRGQRAFNYGYTF.

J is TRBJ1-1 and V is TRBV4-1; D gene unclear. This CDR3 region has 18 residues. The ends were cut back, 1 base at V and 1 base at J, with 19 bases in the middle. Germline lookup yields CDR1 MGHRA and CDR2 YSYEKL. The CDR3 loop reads CASSQVELVRGPNTEAFF. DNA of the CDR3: TGCGCCAGCAGCCAAGTCGAGCTTGTCCGGGGTCCGAACACTGAAGCTTTCTTT.

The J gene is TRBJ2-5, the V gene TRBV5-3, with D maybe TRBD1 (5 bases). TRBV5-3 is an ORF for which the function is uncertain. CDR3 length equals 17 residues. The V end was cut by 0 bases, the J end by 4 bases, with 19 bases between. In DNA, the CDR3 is TGTGCCAGAAGCTTGGACTACATGAAGGGGCGAGTAGAGACCCAGTACTTC. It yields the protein CARSLDYMKGRVETQYF.

The CDR3 nucleotides read TGTGCCAGCAGTCCCTTGGGGCAGGGACTATATGGCTACACCTTC. Its protein is CASSPLGQGLYGYTF. The chain recombines TRBV6-6 with TRBJ1-2; D is perhaps TRBD1 (5 bases). The length of the CDR3 is 15 residues. Between the trimmed V and J ends, which lost 5 bases and 5 bases, there was a span of 18 bases. The V gene's germline CDR1 is MNHNY and CDR2 SVGAGI (reference sequence).

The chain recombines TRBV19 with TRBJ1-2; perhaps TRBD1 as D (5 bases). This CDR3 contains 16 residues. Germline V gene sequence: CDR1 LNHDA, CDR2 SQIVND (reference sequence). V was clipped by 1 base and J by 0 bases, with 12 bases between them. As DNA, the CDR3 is TGTGCCAGTAGTATAGGATCGGGGACTACTAACTATGGCTACACCTTC. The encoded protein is CASSIGSGTTNYGYTF.

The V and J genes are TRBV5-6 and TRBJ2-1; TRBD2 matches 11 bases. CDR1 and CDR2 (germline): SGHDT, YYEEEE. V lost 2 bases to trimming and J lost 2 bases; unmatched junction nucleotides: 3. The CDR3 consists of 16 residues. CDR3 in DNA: TGTGCCAGCAGCTTCGGGGGACTAGCGGCCTACAATGAGCAGTTCTTC. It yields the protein CASSFGGLAAYNEQFF. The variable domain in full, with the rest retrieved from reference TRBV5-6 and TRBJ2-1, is DAGVTQSPTHLIKTRGQQVTLRCSPKSGHDTVSWYQQALGQGPQFIFQYYEEEERQRGNFPDRFSGHQFPNYSSELNVNALLLGDSALYLCASSFGGLAAYNEQFFGPGTRLTVL.

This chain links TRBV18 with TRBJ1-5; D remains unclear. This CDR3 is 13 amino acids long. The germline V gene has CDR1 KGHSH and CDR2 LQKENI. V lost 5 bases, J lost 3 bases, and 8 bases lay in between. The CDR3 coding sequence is TGTGCCAGCTCAAGCTCTTTCAATCAGCCCCAGCATTTT. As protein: CASSSSFNQPQHF.

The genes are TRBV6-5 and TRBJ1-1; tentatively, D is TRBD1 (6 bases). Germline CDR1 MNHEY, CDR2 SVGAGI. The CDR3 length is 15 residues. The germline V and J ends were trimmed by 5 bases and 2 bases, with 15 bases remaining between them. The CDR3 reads CASSQGLGLNTEAFF. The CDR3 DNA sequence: TGTGCCAGCAGTCAGGGGTTAGGCTTAAACACTGAAGCTTTCTTT.

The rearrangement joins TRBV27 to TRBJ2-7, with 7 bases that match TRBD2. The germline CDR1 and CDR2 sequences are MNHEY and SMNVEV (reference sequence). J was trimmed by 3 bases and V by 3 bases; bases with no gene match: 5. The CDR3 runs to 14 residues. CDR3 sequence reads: CASSLAGADYEQYF. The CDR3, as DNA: TGTGCCAGCAGTTTGGCGGGAGCCGACTACGAGCAGTACTTC.

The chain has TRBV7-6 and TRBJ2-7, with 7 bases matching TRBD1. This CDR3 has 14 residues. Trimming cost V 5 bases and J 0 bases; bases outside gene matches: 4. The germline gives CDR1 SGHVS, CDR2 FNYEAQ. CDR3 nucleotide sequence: TGTGCCAGCAGCATCCGGGACAGCTCCTACGAGCAGTACTTC. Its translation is CASSIRDSSYEQYF.

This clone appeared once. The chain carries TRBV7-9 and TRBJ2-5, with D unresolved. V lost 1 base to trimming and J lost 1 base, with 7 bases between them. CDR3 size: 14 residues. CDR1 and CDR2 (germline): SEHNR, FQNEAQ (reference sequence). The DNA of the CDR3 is TGTGCCAGCAGCTTAGTTGGGCCCCAAGAGACCCAGTACTTC. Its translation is CASSLVGPQETQYF.

The CDR3 DNA is TGTGCCGGCCGACAGGGAGAGACAGATACGCAGTATTTT. This sequence encodes CAGRQGETDTQYF. The gene calls are TRBV2 and TRBJ2-3; 7 bases match TRBD1. Germline assignment: CDR1 SNHLY and CDR2 FYNNEI. The CDR3 has 13 amino acids. The V and J ends lost 11 bases and 3 bases, in that order; junction bases with no gene match: 8.

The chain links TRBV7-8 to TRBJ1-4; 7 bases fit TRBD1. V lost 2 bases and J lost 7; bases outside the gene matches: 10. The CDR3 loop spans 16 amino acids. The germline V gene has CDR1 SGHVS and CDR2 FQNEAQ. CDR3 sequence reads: CASSLLNRGASEKLFF. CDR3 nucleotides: TGTGCCAGCAGCTTACTTAACAGGGGCGCATCTGAAAAACTGTTTTTT.

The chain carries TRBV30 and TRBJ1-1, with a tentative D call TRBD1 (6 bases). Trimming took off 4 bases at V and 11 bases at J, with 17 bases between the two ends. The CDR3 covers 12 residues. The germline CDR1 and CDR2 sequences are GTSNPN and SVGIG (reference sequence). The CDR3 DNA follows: TGTGCCTGGACTCCGGGGGGCGCTGCCGCTTTCTTT. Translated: CAWTPGGAAAFF.

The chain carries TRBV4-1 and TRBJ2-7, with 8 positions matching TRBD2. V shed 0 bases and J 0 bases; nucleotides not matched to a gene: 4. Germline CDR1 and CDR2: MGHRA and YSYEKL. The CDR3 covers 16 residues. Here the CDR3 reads CASSQEVAGGSYEQYF. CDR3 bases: TGCGCCAGCAGCCAAGAAGTTGCGGGGGGCTCCTACGAGCAGTACTTC.

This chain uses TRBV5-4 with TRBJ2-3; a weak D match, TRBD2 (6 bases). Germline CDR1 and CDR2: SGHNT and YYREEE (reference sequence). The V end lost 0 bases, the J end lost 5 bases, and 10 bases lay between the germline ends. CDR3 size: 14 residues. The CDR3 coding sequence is TGTGCCAGCAGCTTGGGCGGGACTGAAGATACGCAGTATTTT. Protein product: CASSLGGTEDTQYF.

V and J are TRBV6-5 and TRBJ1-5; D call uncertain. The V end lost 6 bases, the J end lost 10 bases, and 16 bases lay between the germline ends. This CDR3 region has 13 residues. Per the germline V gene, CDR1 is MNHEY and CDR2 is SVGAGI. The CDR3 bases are TGTGCCAGCAGCCCCACCGCCAGCGAACCCCAGCATTTT. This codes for CASSPTASEPQHF.